These T cell receptor beta chains were read from a single sample in a study of shared clonotypes between healthy human individuals. The table came from immunoSEQ multiplex PCR; TCRdb's copy has only in-frame clones and leaves some out. The sample yields approximately 1,000,000 clones, approximately 80% seen once. The sequencing input was memory CD4+ T cells from PBMCs. The receptors stem from a man between 18 and 35 years old in good health. Some clones in this sample may be carry-over from other donors' samples. Both conserved end residues are part of each CDR3. A D gene is named only where the DNA matches it firmly. The size field is filled for only some rows; it gives once, few, many or a size class.

j_call,v_call,d_call,clone_size,cdr3_aa,cdr3_nt
TRBJ2-5,TRBV28,-,once,CASSQTEETQYF,TGTGCCAGCAGTCAGACAGAAGAGACCCAGTACTTC
TRBJ1-1,TRBV6-4,-,-,CASSEGQGATEAFF,TGTGCCAGCAGTGAAGGGCAGGGAGCCACTGAAGCTTTCTTT
TRBJ2-5,TRBV5-1,-,-,CASSLAPYRDTRETQYF,TGCGCCAGCAGCTTGGCCCCTTACCGGGATACTAGGGAGACCCAGTACTTC
TRBJ1-1,TRBV18,TRBD1,-,CASSSGTVNTEAFF,TGTGCCAGCTCATCTGGGACAGTGAACACTGAAGCTTTCTTT
TRBJ2-2,TRBV5-4,TRBD2,-,CASTRSSGRGYTGELFF,TGTGCCAGCACCCGAAGTAGCGGGAGAGGATACACCGGGGAGCTGTTTTTT
TRBJ2-2,TRBV27,TRBD2,-,CASNSRWTRSANMRGELFF,TGTGCCAGCAACTCCCGTTGGACTAGATCAGCGAATATGCGGGGGGAGCTGTTTTTT
TRBJ1-2,TRBV29-1,-,-,CSVESGSYTF,TGCAGCGTTGAATCAGGCAGCTACACCTTC
TRBJ1-6,TRBV2,-,-,CASTRTPTNNSPLHF,TGTGCCAGCACCCGGACACCTACGAATAATTCACCCCTCCACTTT
TRBJ2-1,TRBV5-1,-,-,CASSFPPYNEQFF,TGCGCCAGCAGCTTCCCCCCCTACAATGAGCAGTTCTTC
TRBJ1-5,TRBV12-5,TRBD1,few,CASAGAGTGDSNQPQHF,TGTGCTAGTGCCGGGGCTGGGACAGGTGATAGCAATCAGCCCCAGCATTTT
TRBJ1-4,TRBV5-1,TRBD1,-,CASSLEGQPATNEKLFF,TGCGCCAGCAGCTTGGAGGGACAGCCTGCAACTAATGAAAAACTGTTTTTT
TRBJ2-7,TRBV5-5,-,once,CASSLVPSVYEQYF,TGTGCCAGCAGCTTGGTCCCTAGCGTCTACGAGCAGTACTTC
TRBJ1-4,TRBV9,-,few,CASSVGVSAATNEKLFF,TGTGCCAGCAGCGTAGGGGTTTCCGCTGCAACTAATGAAAAACTGTTTTTT
TRBJ2-2,TRBV5-1,-,once,CASSPGTRDAGELFF,TGCGCCAGCAGCCCGGGTACTAGGGACGCCGGGGAGCTGTTTTTT
TRBJ2-7,TRBV7-2,TRBD2,-,CASSRRGRVEQYF,TGTGCCAGCAGCCGGCGCGGGAGGGTGGAGCAGTACTTC
TRBJ1-1,TRBV7-3,TRBD1,-,CASSFGQGAITEAFF,TGTGCCAGCAGCTTCGGACAGGGGGCGATCACTGAAGCTTTCTTT
TRBJ2-2,TRBV5-1,-,-,CASRPGANTGELFF,TGCGCCAGCCGCCCAGGCGCGAACACCGGGGAGCTGTTTTTT
TRBJ1-1,TRBV27,TRBD1,-,CASSPDRGGTQFF,TGTGCCAGCAGCCCTGACAGGGGCGGAACCCAATTCTTT
TRBJ2-5,TRBV10-3,-,few,CAISGGPQETQYF,TGTGCCATCAGCGGAGGTCCACAAGAGACCCAGTACTTC
TRBJ1-2,TRBV28,-,-,CASFDLLGDGYTF,TGTGCCAGCTTTGACCTACTTGGGGATGGCTACACCTTC
TRBJ2-7,TRBV7-2,-,once,CASSSEGLGAYEQYF,TGTGCCAGCAGCTCAGAGGGACTCGGAGCCTACGAGCAGTACTTC
TRBJ2-7,TRBV6-1,-,-,CASSEGWGVSYEQYF,TGTGCCAGCAGTGAAGGTTGGGGGGTCTCCTACGAGCAGTACTTC
TRBJ1-2,TRBV27,-,-,CASSLRNRVGYGYTF,TGTGCCAGCAGTTTAAGAAACAGGGTTGGCTATGGCTACACCTTC
TRBJ2-6,TRBV28,TRBD2,-,CASSLGLAGFSGANVLTF,TGTGCCAGCAGTTTAGGCCTAGCGGGCTTCTCTGGGGCCAACGTCCTGACTTTC
TRBJ2-1,TRBV18,TRBD2,-,CASSPPGLAGNNEQFF,TGTGCCAGCTCACCACCGGGTCTAGCGGGGAACAATGAGCAGTTCTTC
TRBJ2-7,TRBV6-1,-,-,CASRNQGYPYEQYF,TGTGCCAGCAGGAACCAGGGCTATCCGTACGAGCAGTACTTC
TRBJ1-3,TRBV10-3,-,-,CAASGPQGGNTIYF,TGTGCCGCCTCCGGGCCCCAGGGTGGAAACACCATATATTTT
TRBJ2-1,TRBV28,-,once,CASSFGGSPSNEQFF,TGTGCCAGCAGTTTCGGAGGGAGCCCTTCCAATGAGCAGTTCTTC
TRBJ2-1,TRBV7-7,-,-,CASSLALSSYNEQFF,TGTGCCAGCAGCTTAGCGTTGAGCTCCTACAATGAGCAGTTCTTC
TRBJ1-1,TRBV19,-,-,CASSMTVNTEAFF,TGTGCCAGTAGTATGACAGTGAACACTGAAGCTTTCTTT
TRBJ1-1,TRBV5-4,-,few,CASSLGRPGLAFF,TGTGCCAGCAGCTTGGGGCGACCCGGGCTAGCTTTCTTT
TRBJ2-7,TRBV2,-,-,CASRARGGYEQYF,TGTGCCAGCAGAGCCCGGGGCGGCTACGAGCAGTACTTC
TRBJ1-2,TRBV6-5,-,-,CASSYSNPGRGYGYTF,TGTGCCAGCAGTTACTCGAATCCAGGGAGGGGCTATGGCTACACCTTC
TRBJ2-3,TRBV7-9,TRBD2,-,CASSLVTGGDTQYF,TGTGCCAGCAGCTTAGTGACGGGAGGAGATACGCAGTATTTT
TRBJ2-6,TRBV5-1,-,-,CASSLGPISGANVLTF,TGCGCCAGCAGCTTGGGCCCGATCTCTGGGGCCAACGTCCTGACTTTC
TRBJ2-1,TRBV15,-,once,CATSRARGDSSYNEQFF,TGTGCCACCAGCAGAGCGCGGGGCGACAGCTCCTACAATGAGCAGTTCTTC
TRBJ1-5,TRBV30,-,-,CAWERGSGQPQHF,TGTGCCTGGGAACGGGGGTCAGGTCAGCCCCAGCATTTT
TRBJ2-3,TRBV4-3,-,-,CASSQSNRPGEGQYF,TGCGCCAGCAGCCAATCCAACCGCCCAGGGGAGGGGCAGTATTTT
TRBJ1-1,TRBV4-1,-,few,CASSQDPGRRSNTEAFF,TGCGCCAGCAGCCAAGATCCCGGACGTCGGTCGAACACTGAAGCTTTCTTT
TRBJ2-4,TRBV7-8,TRBD2,many,CASSSSPGLAGGNIQYF,TGTGCCAGCAGCTCCTCCCCGGGTTTGGCGGGGGGAAACATTCAGTACTTC
TRBJ2-5,TRBV11-2,TRBD1,-,CASSHRGQQETQYF,TGTGCCAGCAGTCACAGGGGACAACAAGAGACCCAGTACTTC
TRBJ2-1,TRBV7-3,TRBD2,-,CASSLLAGDYNEQFF,TGTGCCAGCAGCTTACTAGCGGGAGATTATAATGAGCAGTTCTTC
TRBJ2-2,TRBV7-3,-,-,CASSKTMNTGELFF,TGTGCCAGCAGCAAAACTATGAACACCGGGGAGCTGTTTTTT
TRBJ2-3,TRBV5-1,-,many,CASSPGSADTQYF,TGCGCCAGCAGTCCGGGGTCCGCAGATACGCAGTATTTT
TRBJ2-2,TRBV5-4,-,-,CASSSKGAEKPGELFF,TGTGCCAGCAGCTCCAAAGGCGCGGAAAAGCCCGGGGAGCTGTTTTTT
TRBJ1-6,TRBV13,-,-,CASSSRTSSYNSPLHF,TGTGCCAGCAGCTCCCGTACGAGCTCCTATAATTCACCCCTCCACTTT
TRBJ1-2,TRBV30,TRBD1,once,CAWSVTGWNGYTF,TGTGCCTGGAGTGTGACAGGGTGGAATGGCTACACCTTC
TRBJ2-7,TRBV27,TRBD2,once,CASSFKRGNSYEQYF,TGTGCCAGCAGTTTTAAGCGGGGGAACTCCTACGAGCAGTACTTC
TRBJ2-5,TRBV7-2,TRBD2,once,CASSLGASGSSETQYF,TGTGCCAGCAGCTTAGGTGCTAGCGGGAGTAGTGAGACCCAGTACTTC
TRBJ2-7,TRBV6-6,-,once,CASSTHYEQYF,TGTGCCAGCAGTACCCACTACGAGCAGTACTTC